This T cell receptor (beta chain) stems from a study of T cell repertoires in cytomegalovirus infection. For the study at large: Indications came from public TCR beta signatures; they pointed to CMV infection and to a matching HLA type. Study results and limitations: Carriage of CMV together with the relevant HLA was identifiable through cumulative public TCR beta family frequency. CMV-specific TCR beta clonotypes restricted by HLA-C dominated the ex vivo response.

To note about this clonotype: The antigen remains undetermined.

V was shortened by 2 bases and J by 5 bases, with 12 bases between the two germline ends. CDR1 is KGHSH, CDR2 LQKENI, per germline. The CDR3 runs to 14 residues. TCRdb independently ran MiXCR on the reads; one entry per CDR3 protein. The sample includes approximately 290,000 distinct CDR3 sequences, 20% to 30% seen only once; the top ten take about 14%. This TCR was recovered from a human donor in good health (CMV status not recorded). Some clones in this sample may be carry-over from other donors' samples. Sequenced: PBMCs. The J gene is TRBJ1-2, the V gene TRBV18; no definite D call. Here the CDR3 reads CASSPDGPAYGYTF. CDR3 bases: TGTGCCAGCTCACCAGACGGTCCCGCATATGGCTACACCTTC.